These 11 T cell receptor beta chains share one sample of origin, sequenced in a study of regulatory T cells in long-lasting Graves disease. Regarding time point: newly diagnosed GD, antithyroid drugs for less than 3 months. From RNA extracted from PBMCs, the TCR library was made. Arm-PCR of CDR3 regions and iRepertoire HTBI primers were used to build TCR beta libraries. MiXCR, run by TCRdb on the multiplex PCR reads, gives a single entry per CDR3 protein. The sample includes roughly 440,000 distinct CDR3 sequences, 16% of them seen just once. The same sample was also used in a study of T cells in Graves' hyperthyroidism and ophthalmopathy.

This material consisted of peripheral blood mononuclear cells (PBMCs), taken at new diagnosis, from a patient treated with antithyroid drugs. Every receptor here comes from a woman between 18 and 29 years old with Graves disease.

This clonotype has only a few counts. This chain joins TRBV19 and TRBJ2-3; 8 nucleotides line up with TRBD1. Trimming cost V 9 bases and J 8 bases; bases outside gene matches: 13. This CDR3 has 14 residues. Per germline, CDR1 LNHDA and CDR2 SQIVND (reference sequence). CDR3 sequence: CASSRDRSFITQYF. CDR3 in DNA: TGTGCCAGCTCCCGGGACAGGAGTTTTATTACGCAGTATTTT.

This clonotype showed up just a few times. V usage is TRBV6-1 and J usage is TRBJ2-7; D not certain. The CDR3 sequence is 14 residues long. CDR1 is MNHNS and CDR2 is SASEGT in the germline V gene. Trimming stripped 0 bases from V and 3 bases from J, with 9 bases between. CDR3 nucleotides: TGTGCCAGCAGTGAAGCCCCTGACATCTACGAGCAGTACTTC. As protein: CASSEAPDIYEQYF.

This clonotype has only a few counts. The chain has TRBV19 and TRBJ2-1; 13 nucleotides agree with TRBD2. The length of the CDR3 is 13 residues. V shed 6 bases and J 7 bases; nucleotides not matched to a gene: 0. From germline, CDR1 is LNHDA and CDR2 SQIVND (reference sequence). The CDR3 DNA sequence: TGTGCCAGTAGGACTAGCGGGGGGAATGAGCAGTTCTTC. It translates to CASRTSGGNEQFF.

In this sample, this clonotype turned up many times. V is TRBV7-2 and J is TRBJ2-7, with 7 bases aligning to TRBD2. Unmatched junction bases numbered 9, after V lost 5 bases and J lost 5 bases. Germline-derived CDR1 and CDR2 are SGHTA and FQGNSA. The CDR3 loop spans 14 amino acids. In nucleotides, the CDR3 is TGTGCCAGCAGCCCGGAGGGGCTAGCGGACGAGCAGTACTTC. Translation gives CASSPEGLADEQYF.

V usage is TRBV3-1 and J usage is TRBJ2-4; 11 bases fit TRBD2. The ends lost 6 bases at V and 10 bases at J; junction bases unmatched: 5. This CDR3 region has 13 residues. Germline V gene sequence: CDR1 LGHDT, CDR2 YNNKEL (reference sequence). CDR3 bases: TGTGCCAGCAGACCTATAGCGGGAGGGATTCAGTACTTC. Its translation is CASRPIAGGIQYF.

The genes are TRBV6-1 and TRBJ2-2; maybe TRBD2 (5 bases). Per the germline V gene, CDR1 is MNHNS and CDR2 is SASEGT. CDR3 length equals 14 residues. The V end lost 8 bases, the J end lost 3 bases, and 13 bases lay between the germline ends. The CDR3: CASQRSTDTGELFF. Written as DNA, the CDR3 is TGTGCCAGCCAGCGGAGTACAGACACCGGGGAGCTGTTTTTT.

Ten or more counts support this clonotype. The gene calls are TRBV7-2 and TRBJ1-4; 11 bases are shared with TRBD1. CDR1 SGHTA and CDR2 FQGNSA come from the germline V gene. V trimming: 2 bases; J trimming: 9 bases; junction bases outside the gene matches: 8. The CDR3 runs 16 residues. CDR3 DNA sequence: TGTGCCAGCAGCTTATCTCCTCTGGACAGGGGGCAAAAACTGTTTTTT. Protein product: CASSLSPLDRGQKLFF. Using reference TRBV7-2 and TRBJ1-4 for the parts outside the CDR3, the full variable domain is GAGVSQSPSNKVTEKGKDVELRCDPISGHTALYWYRQSLGQGLEFLIYFQGNSAPDKSGLPSDRFSAERTGGSVSTLTIQRTQQEDSAVYLCASSLSPLDRGQKLFFGSGTQLSVL.

This clonotype was detected a few times. The gene calls are TRBV5-1 and TRBJ2-1; 13 bases are shared with TRBD2. With 2 bases clipped from V and 8 bases from J, the junction kept 13 bases outside the gene matches. Germline V lookup: CDR1 SGHRS, CDR2 YFSETQ. The CDR3 length is 18 residues. CDR3 residues: CASSFQTVGLAGSDEQFF. The CDR3 coding sequence is TGCGCCAGCAGCTTTCAAACGGTGGGACTAGCGGGATCCGATGAGCAGTTCTTC. Based on the CDR3 plus reference TRBV5-1 and TRBJ2-1, the full variable domain is KAGVTQTPRYLIKTRGQQVTLSCSPISGHRSVSWYQQTPGQGLQFLFEYFSETQRNKGNFPGRFSGRQFSNSRSEMNVSTLELGDSALYLCASSFQTVGLAGSDEQFFGPGTRLTVL.

This clonotype has more than one count but fewer than ten. V is TRBV28 and J is TRBJ1-4; unclear D gene. Deletions cut 6 bases from V and 8 bases from J, with 13 bases between. CDR3 size: 13 residues. Per the germline V gene, CDR1 is MDHEN and CDR2 is SYDVKM. This chain's CDR3 is CASSFRSGEKLFF. CDR3 DNA: TGTGCCAGCAGCTTCCGTTCGGGCGAAAAACTGTTTTTT.

The chain has TRBV18 and TRBJ2-7, with a tentative D call TRBD2 (6 bases). The CDR3 contains 14 residues. Deletions cut 3 bases from V and 6 bases from J, with 15 bases between. Germline CDR1 and CDR2: KGHSH and LQKENI. The CDR3: CASSPAGTSGEQYF. DNA of the CDR3: TGTGCCAGCTCACCTGCGGGAACCTCGGGCGAGCAGTACTTC.

This clonotype was observed a few times. CDR3 protein: CASSLGPGGTEAFF. CDR3 DNA: TGTGCCAGCAGTTTAGGCCCGGGGGGCACTGAAGCTTTCTTT. The chain links TRBV12-3 or TRBV12-4 to TRBJ1-1; D perhaps matches TRBD1 (5 bases). CDR3 length equals 14 residues. V was clipped by 1 base and J by 4 bases, with 10 bases between them.